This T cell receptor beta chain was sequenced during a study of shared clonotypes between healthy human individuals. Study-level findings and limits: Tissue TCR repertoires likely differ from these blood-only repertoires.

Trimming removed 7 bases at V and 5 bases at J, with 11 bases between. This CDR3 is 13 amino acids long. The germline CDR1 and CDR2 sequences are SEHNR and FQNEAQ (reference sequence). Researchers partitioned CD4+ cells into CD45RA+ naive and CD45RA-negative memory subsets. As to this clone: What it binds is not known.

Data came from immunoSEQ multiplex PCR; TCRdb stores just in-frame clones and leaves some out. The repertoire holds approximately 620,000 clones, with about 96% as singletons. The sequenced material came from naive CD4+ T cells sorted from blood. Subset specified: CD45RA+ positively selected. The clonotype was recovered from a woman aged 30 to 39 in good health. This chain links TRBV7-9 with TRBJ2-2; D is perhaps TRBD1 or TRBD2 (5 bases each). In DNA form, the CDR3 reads TGTGCCAGCAACAATGGGGGTACCGGGGAGCTGTTTTTT. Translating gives CASNNGGTGELFF.